A selection of T cell receptor beta chains follows, all from one sample in a study of Graves' ophthalmopathy and Graves' hyperthyroidism. From the multiplex PCR reads, TCRdb called clonotypes with MiXCR, one entry per CDR3 protein. The sample has around 470,000 distinct CDR3 sequences, approximately 15% seen once. Sequencing was carried out using blood. The receptors here all came from a woman under 40 with Graves' ophthalmopathy. Both conserved end residues are part of each CDR3. A D gene is named only where the DNA matches it firmly. Clone size is given for some rows only: seen once, a few or many times, or a class if the clone is expanded.

>TRBJ2-7|TRBD1|-|TRBV20-1
TGCAGTGCCGCCGACAGGGGAGTAAGCGAGCAGTACTTC
CSAADRGVSEQYF
>TRBJ1-1|-|many|TRBV20-1
TGCAGTGCTAGAGATGGGTCCTCGGGGGGCACTGAAGCTTTCTTT
CSARDGSSGGTEAFF
>TRBJ2-5|TRBD2|many|TRBV20-1
TGCAGTGCTGTACTAGCGGGAGAGACCCAGTACTTC
CSAVLAGETQYF
>TRBJ1-5|TRBD1|many|TRBV11-3
TGTGCCAGCAGCTTAGGGACAGACAGGGGGCACCTTTATAGCAATCAGCCCCAGCATTTT
CASSLGTDRGHLYSNQPQHF
>TRBJ2-5|TRBD2|-|TRBV29-1
TGCAGCGTTGATAACCAGCGGGGGGTCCAAGGGGCCCAGTACTTC
CSVDNQRGVQGAQYF
>TRBJ2-2|-|-|TRBV27
TGTGCCAGCAGTTTAAAGCTTAGGGGAAGAACCGGGGAGCTGTTTTTT
CASSLKLRGRTGELFF
>TRBJ2-2|-|many|TRBV12-3/TRBV12-4
TGTGCCAGCAGTTCCCGGACCGTCTCGAACACCGGGGAGCTGTTTTTT
CASSSRTVSNTGELFF
>TRBJ2-4|-|many|TRBV27
TGTGCCAGCAGTTTCGACAGCCGCCAGGTCCCTCAGTACTTC
CASSFDSRQVPQYF
>TRBJ2-2|-|many|TRBV2
TGTGCCACCAATACAGGGAGGGACACCGGGGAGCTGTTTTTT
CATNTGRDTGELFF
>TRBJ2-5|TRBD2|many|TRBV20-1
TGCAGTGCTAGAGTTCTGGGACTAGCGGCTTCAGGGACCCAGTACTTC
CSARVLGLAASGTQYF
>TRBJ1-2|-|many|TRBV12-3/TRBV12-4
TGTGCCAGCAGTTTAGGCAGGGAGGGAGCTAACTATGGCTACACCTTC
CASSLGREGANYGYTF
>TRBJ2-7|TRBD2|many|TRBV7-6
TGTGCCAGCAGCTCCGGGGGGGCCTACGAGCAGTACTTC
CASSSGGAYEQYF
>TRBJ2-5|-|many|TRBV7-2
TGTGCCAGCAGCTTAGAGGTCGGGACACGACAAGAGACCCAGTACTTC
CASSLEVGTRQETQYF
>TRBJ2-7|-|many|TRBV12-3/TRBV12-4
TGTGCCAGCAGCTTACAGGCGTGGGACGAGCAGTACTTC
CASSLQAWDEQYF
>TRBJ1-1|TRBD1|many|TRBV6-1
TGTGCCAGCAGACCACAGGGGTCTGAAGCTTTCTTT
CASRPQGSEAFF
>TRBJ1-2|TRBD1|many|TRBV27
TGTGCCAGCAGTTCCAGGGGGGGCGGCTATGGCTACACCTTC
CASSSRGGGYGYTF
>TRBJ1-1|-|many|TRBV5-1
TGCGCCAGCAGCTTGGGGTACGGCAGGGTGAACACTGAAGCTTTCTTT
CASSLGYGRVNTEAFF
>TRBJ2-7|TRBD2|many|TRBV6-1
TGTGCCAGCAAAACCGGGACTAGCGGCTCCTACGAGCAGTACTTC
CASKTGTSGSYEQYF
>TRBJ2-5|-|many|TRBV6-1
TGTGCCAGCAGTGATTTAAAGATGTACCAAGAGACCCAGTACTTC
CASSDLKMYQETQYF
>TRBJ2-7|-|many|TRBV28
TGTGCCAGCGGAAACAGGGAATACTACGAGCAGTACTTC
CASGNREYYEQYF
>TRBJ2-7|-|many|TRBV28
TGTGCCAGCAGCACAGAAAGCTCCTACGAGCAGTACTTC
CASSTESSYEQYF
>TRBJ2-6|TRBD1|many|TRBV12-3/TRBV12-4
TGTGCTACTCAGGGGGCAGGGTCAGAGCCTGGGGCCAACGTCCTGACTTTC
CATQGAGSEPGANVLTF
>TRBJ1-1|-|-|TRBV5-1
TGCGCCAGCAAAAACAGGGATAACACTGAAGCTTTCTTT
CASKNRDNTEAFF
>TRBJ1-2|-|-|TRBV10-3
TGTGCCATCAGGCGGGCCGAAGCTAACTATGGCTACACCTTC
CAIRRAEANYGYTF
>TRBJ2-7|-|many|TRBV6-2/TRBV6-3
TGTGCCAGCAGTTACTCGACCCCCGGCGGTGGGGGGGCTGCTTACGAGCAGTACTTC
CASSYSTPGGGGAAYEQYF
>TRBJ2-7|TRBD1|many|TRBV28
TGTGCCAGCAGCCCAACCGACAGGGGGCCCTCCTACGAGCAGTACTTC
CASSPTDRGPSYEQYF
>TRBJ2-5|-|many|TRBV7-9
TGTGCCAGCAGCCAATTCCGGGGTGGGGAGACCCAGTACTTC
CASSQFRGGETQYF
>TRBJ2-7|TRBD1|-|TRBV5-1
TGCGCCAGCAGTTCCGGGACAGGGCACTACGAGCAGTACTTC
CASSSGTGHYEQYF